Shown below are 16 T cell receptor beta chains from a single sample sequenced in a study of blood T cells in healthy people across ages. It was with a sample-barcoded 5' primer and a J-beta primer mix that a second PCR of about 7 to 12 cycles was run. TCRdb fed the 5' RACE reads into MiXCR, producing one record per CDR3 protein. The sample records roughly 2 million distinct CDR3 sequences, less than 50% being singletons. The sample taken for sequencing was blood. These receptors were taken from a woman aged 35 to 49 in good health.

The chain employs TRBV15 and TRBJ1-5; no firm D call. The germline V and J ends were trimmed by 4 bases and 2 bases, with 6 bases remaining between them. The germline V gene encodes CDR1 LNHNV and CDR2 YYDKDF (reference sequence). The CDR3 extends over 13 amino acids. The CDR3 DNA follows: TGTGCCACCAGCACGGGAGGCAATCAGCCCCAGCATTTT. Its protein product is CATSTGGNQPQHF.

This clonotype was counted a few times. The V gene is TRBV5-1, the J gene TRBJ2-5, with a weak D call TRBD1 (5 bases). This CDR3 is built from 13 residues. CDR1 is SGHRS and CDR2 is YFSETQ in the germline V gene. The V end lost 2 bases, the J end lost 3 bases, and 8 bases lay between the germline ends. The DNA for the CDR3 is TGCGCCAGCAGCTTTACCAGGGAAGAGACCCAGTACTTC. Amino acid sequence: CASSFTREETQYF.

The chain employs TRBV20-1 and TRBJ2-3; 9 bases agree with TRBD2. Germline CDR1 DFQATT, CDR2 SNEGSKA (reference sequence). Trimming took 1 base from V and 6 from J; bases not matched to a gene: 8. The CDR3 has 15 residues. The CDR3 nucleotides read TGCAGTGCTAGAGGAGGCGGGGGGGCCGGGGATACGCAGTATTTT. Translating it yields CSARGGGGAGDTQYF.

This clonotype was observed a handful of times. This chain's CDR3 is CSVVTGTSYEQYF. The CDR3 DNA follows: TGCAGCGTTGTTACAGGGACCTCCTACGAGCAGTACTTC. V is TRBV29-1 and J is TRBJ2-7, with D tentatively TRBD1 (6 bases). The germline V gene encodes CDR1 SQVTM and CDR2 ANQGSEA. The CDR3 length is 13 residues. V was pared by 4 bases and J by 0 bases, with 10 bases between.

This clonotype was found a few times. The chain has TRBV20-1 and TRBJ2-3, with D possibly matching TRBD1 (6 bases). The CDR3 is made up of 15 amino acids. Trimming removed 1 base from V and 4 bases from J, with 15 bases in between. Germline V lookup: CDR1 DFQATT, CDR2 SNEGSKA (reference sequence). CDR3 loop: CSARGGPVRADTQYF. CDR3 nucleotides: TGCAGTGCTAGAGGGGGGCCAGTTAGGGCAGATACGCAGTATTTT.

The chain has TRBV4-3 and TRBJ1-1, with D hard to call. Trimming stripped 3 bases from V and 6 bases from J, with 14 bases between. The CDR3 is 14 residues long. The germline gives CDR1 LGHNA, CDR2 YSLEER. CDR3 bases: TGCGCCAGCAGCCAGTTGGGTGGTCAAGCTGAAGCTTTCTTT. Translated, it gives CASSQLGGQAEAFF.

This clonotype was detected ten times or more. The chain joins TRBV7-2 to TRBJ2-3; D unclear. Trimming cost V 2 bases and J 4 bases, with 4 bases left between them. CDR1 and CDR2 (germline): SGHTA, FQGNSA. The CDR3 consists of 12 residues. CDR3 DNA sequence: TGTGCCAGCAGCTTATCCTCAGATACGCAGTATTTT. This gives the protein CASSLSSDTQYF.

The V call is TRBV20-1, the J call TRBJ2-5, with D tentatively TRBD1 (6 bases). The CDR3 totals 15 residues. Germline CDR1 and CDR2: DFQATT and SNEGSKA (reference sequence). Trimming took off 0 bases at V and 4 bases at J, with 15 bases between the two ends. The DNA for the CDR3 is TGCAGTGCTAGAGAGGGGGCGCTCCCGTCAGAGACCCAGTACTTC. Residues: CSAREGALPSETQYF.

This clonotype showed up just a few times. The chain combines TRBV7-2 with TRBJ1-6; D call uncertain. The CDR3 totals 13 residues. V was cut by 0 bases and J by 10 bases, with 7 bases left in between. Germline CDR1 SGHTA, CDR2 FQGNSA. CDR3 in amino acids: CASSLAGFSPLHF. Here the CDR3 DNA reads TGTGCCAGCAGCTTAGCCGGGTTCTCACCCCTCCACTTT.

The V call is TRBV27, the J call TRBJ2-1; possible D gene TRBD2, 5 bases. CDR1 and CDR2 (germline): MNHEY, SMNVEV (reference sequence). CDR3 size: 13 residues. The V and J ends lost 5 bases and 10 bases respectively, with 15 bases between them. The CDR3: CASSRSGLGEQFF. Here the CDR3 DNA reads TGTGCCAGCAGTAGAAGCGGCCTCGGGGAGCAGTTCTTC.

This clonotype was picked up a small number of times. CDR3 nucleotides: TGTGCCGCCGGATGGGCTGGGTCCTACGAGCAGTACTTC. It translates to CAAGWAGSYEQYF. The chain recombines TRBV10-3 with TRBJ2-7; D is undetermined. The germline V gene encodes CDR1 ENHRY and CDR2 SYGVKD. The CDR3 is 13 residues long. V was shortened by 11 bases and J by 1 base, with 15 bases between the two germline ends.

This clonotype was seen more than once but under ten times. V and J are TRBV7-9 and TRBJ2-3; perhaps TRBD2 as D (5 bases). Trimming cost V 0 bases and J 2 bases, with 12 bases left between them. This CDR3 has 16 residues. Germline CDR1 SEHNR, CDR2 FQNEAQ (reference sequence). The CDR3 here is CASSLAWESLTDTQYF. CDR3 DNA: TGTGCCAGCAGCTTAGCGTGGGAGAGTCTCACAGATACGCAGTATTTT.

The J gene is TRBJ2-3, the V gene TRBV29-1; 9 bases fit TRBD2. V lost 6 bases and J lost 13; bases outside the gene matches: 8. The CDR3 consists of 11 residues. CDR1 and CDR2 (germline): SQVTM, ANQGSEA. CDR3 sequence: CSVWAGGQKYF. The CDR3 bases are TGCAGCGTCTGGGCGGGGGGGCAGAAGTATTTT.

The chain is built from TRBV29-1 and TRBJ2-3, with no clear D. Germline V gene data show CDR1 as SQVTM and CDR2 as ANQGSEA. V lost 0 bases, J lost 3 bases, and 16 bases lay in between. The CDR3 consists of 16 residues. Here the CDR3 DNA reads TGCAGCGTTGAAGATGCCCTAGGAGTGGCGACAGATACGCAGTATTTT. This encodes CSVEDALGVATDTQYF.

The CDR3 DNA reads as TGTGCCAGCCGCGGGGACACTTATCAGCCCCAGCATTTT. Its translation is CASRGDTYQPQHF. This chain connects TRBV7-2 to TRBJ1-5; possible D gene TRBD1, 6 bases. The CDR3 runs to 13 residues. The germline CDR1 and CDR2 sequences are SGHTA and FQGNSA. Deletions cut 8 bases from V and 5 bases from J, with 13 bases between.

The rearrangement links TRBV9 to TRBJ2-1, with TRBD2 matching over 7 bases. V lost 3 bases, J lost 2 bases, and 8 bases stayed unmatched. CDR3 size: 16 residues. Germline V lookup: CDR1 SGDLS, CDR2 YYNGEE. The CDR3 is CASSGGVGLAYNEQFF. The CDR3 nucleotides are TGTGCCAGCAGCGGGGGGGTCGGACTAGCCTACAATGAGCAGTTCTTC.